This paragraph covers one T cell receptor beta chain sequence. The data originate from a study of blood T cell repertoires in COVID-19. As for the study in general: Specimens from acute and convalescent COVID-19 originated in the United States, Italy and Spain. Nucleic acid was either cDNA or gDNA, and it came from T cells, B-cell-depleted T cells, or PBMCs.

Germline-derived CDR1 and CDR2 are MNHEY and SVGAGI. The CDR3 sequence is 14 residues long. Trimming pared 4 bases from V and 0 bases from J, leaving 10 bases between. Per the study methods: Amplification of reference gene primers was used by the study to estimate nucleated cell counts. Profiling relied on immunoSEQ multiplex PCR, and the TCRdb table lists in-frame clones only, not all of them. The DNA gave D and trimming, while V, J and clone size come from that table. The sample includes under 170,000 clones, approximately 88% of them seen just once. The chain combines TRBV6-5 with TRBJ2-7; maybe TRBD1 (5 bases). This TCR came from a man between 65 and 79 years old with acute or convalescent COVID-19. The specimen was peripheral blood. The CDR3 spells CASSSRQSSYEQYF. DNA for the CDR3: TGTGCCAGCAGTTCAAGACAGAGCTCCTACGAGCAGTACTTC.